A selection of T cell receptor beta chains follows, all from one sample in a study of cytomegalovirus exposure and HLA in healthy donors. Assay: immunoSEQ multiplex PCR; the TCRdb copy retains only in-frame clones and omits some. This listing includes some 53,000 clones. Sequenced input: PBMCs. Source of these receptors: a woman aged 55-69 years in good health and CMV-seropositive. CDR3s leave out the opening cysteine and the closing phenylalanine or tryptophan. Fields, in order: V gene, J gene, CDR3 protein.

TRBV4-1	TRBJ2-3	ASSQDGRGGARTDTQY
TRBV7-9	TRBJ1-6	ASSSPGSPLH
TRBV4-3	TRBJ2-5	ASSRNWGDQETQY
TRBV6-1	TRBJ2-3	ASRTGLTSDTQY
TRBV19	TRBJ2-7	ASSIRPGDEQY
TRBV7-2	TRBJ1-4	ASSLAVTEANEKLF
TRBV4-3	TRBJ2-7	ASSQDFAAGAYEQY
TRBV7-2	TRBJ2-7	ASSTRSQGYEQY
TRBV18	TRBJ2-2	ASSPPTGRETGELF
TRBV5-8	TRBJ1-1	ASSLGLMNTEAF
TRBV6-1	TRBJ1-4	ASSGPATDRVDEKLF
TRBV28	TRBJ2-1	ASTGTGFYNEQF
TRBV18	TRBJ2-7	ASSPGLLFLKSSYEQY
TRBV18	TRBJ1-2	ASSLGEYSYGYT
TRBV19	TRBJ2-2	ASRSGSNTGELF
TRBV4-1	TRBJ2-5	ASSPSGGRGVETQY
TRBV6-1	TRBJ1-2	ASSVLGQGIGYT
TRBV4-2	TRBJ2-1	ASSQDGTSSYNEQF
TRBV29-1	TRBJ1-1	SVDSGILTEAF
TRBV5-1	TRBJ2-1	ASSMVGSGGPYNEQF
TRBV7-8	TRBJ2-7	ASSLTATYEQY
TRBV5-1	TRBJ1-4	ASSQGAVNEKLF
TRBV5-1	TRBJ2-3	ASSLQGGGTDTQY
TRBV29-1	TRBJ1-1	SVEQGLGTEAF
TRBV19	TRBJ1-1	ASSIVGGRMNTEAF
TRBV9	TRBJ1-1	ASSVEVAGEAF
TRBV10-3	TRBJ1-1	AISESRVGFFAEAF
TRBV19	TRBJ1-6	ASSISGSPLH
TRBV27	TRBJ1-1	ASTRQGLGFNTEAF
TRBV28	TRBJ2-5	ASSFTGFQETQY
TRBV28	TRBJ1-2	ASSWTRGYGYT
TRBV5-1	TRBJ1-1	ASSSQRGEGQAF
TRBV6-6	TRBJ1-1	ASSYSQGTTEAF
TRBV4-1	TRBJ1-4	ASSQDLVGQGREKLF
TRBV18	TRBJ1-2	ASSPRPQGYGYT
TRBV6-9	TRBJ1-4	ASSPDRGLLEKLF
TRBV7-9	TRBJ1-2	ASSLAASYGYT
TRBV6-5	TRBJ1-4	ASSYSSNNEKLF
TRBV6-5	TRBJ1-1	DSSSLQETGNTEAF
TRBV19	TRBJ1-4	ASRWGNEKLF
TRBV9	TRBJ1-3	ASSVGGGNTIY